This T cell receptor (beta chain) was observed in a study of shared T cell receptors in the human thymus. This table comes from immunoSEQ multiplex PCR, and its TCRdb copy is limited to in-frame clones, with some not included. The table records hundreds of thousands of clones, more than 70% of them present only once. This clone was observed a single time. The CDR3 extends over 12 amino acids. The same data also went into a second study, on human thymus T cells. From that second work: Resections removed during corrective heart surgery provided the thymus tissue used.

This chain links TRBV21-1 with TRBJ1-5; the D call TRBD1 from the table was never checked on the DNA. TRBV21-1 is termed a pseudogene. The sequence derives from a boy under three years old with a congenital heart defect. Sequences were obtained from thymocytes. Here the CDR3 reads CASPQQGQPQHF. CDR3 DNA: TGTGCCAGCCCGCAACAGGGGCAGCCCCAGCATTTT.